This T cell receptor beta chain stems from a study of molecular identifiers for immune sequencing clone quantification. Trimming removed 0 bases from V and 6 bases from J, with 10 bases in between. CDR1 SGHNT and CDR2 YYREEE come from the germline V gene (reference sequence). CDR3 size: 13 residues. Via MiXCR, TCRdb re-called the PCR reads, giving one row per CDR3 protein. The sample shows roughly 320,000 distinct CDR3 sequences, roughly 24% of them seen only once. This clonotype was counted ten times or more. This chain connects TRBV5-4 to TRBJ2-7, with D uncertain. This clonotype was sampled from a human donor in good health. Some libraries in this study had Jurkat cell RNA spiked in. Specimen: naive CD8+ T cells from blood, with Jurkat cell RNA spiked in. The subset denotes: FACS-sorted CD8+CD4-CCR7+CD45RA+ naive T cells. CDR3: CASSLAMGLEQYF. DNA of the CDR3: TGTGCCAGCAGCTTGGCCATGGGCCTCGAGCAGTACTTC.